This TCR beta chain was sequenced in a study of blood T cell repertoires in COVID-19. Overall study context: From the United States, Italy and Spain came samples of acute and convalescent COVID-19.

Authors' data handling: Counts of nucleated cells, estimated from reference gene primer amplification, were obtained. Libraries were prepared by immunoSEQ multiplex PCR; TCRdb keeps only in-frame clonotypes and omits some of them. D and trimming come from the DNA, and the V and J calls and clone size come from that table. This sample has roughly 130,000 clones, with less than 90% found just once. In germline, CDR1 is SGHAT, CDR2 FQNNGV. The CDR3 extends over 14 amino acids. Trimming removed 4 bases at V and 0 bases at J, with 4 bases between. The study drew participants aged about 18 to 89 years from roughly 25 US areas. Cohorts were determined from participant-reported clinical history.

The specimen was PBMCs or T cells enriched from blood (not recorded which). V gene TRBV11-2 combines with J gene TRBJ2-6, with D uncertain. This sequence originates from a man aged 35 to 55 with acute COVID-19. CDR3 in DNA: TGTGCCAGCAGCTCCCTCTCTGGGGCCAACGTCCTGACTTTC. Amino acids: CASSSLSGANVLTF. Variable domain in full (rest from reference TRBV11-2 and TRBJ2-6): EAGVAQSPRYKIIEKRQSVAFWCNPISGHATLYWYQQILGQGPKLLIQFQNNGVVDDSQLPKDRFSAERLKGVDSTLKIQPAKLEDSAVYLCASSSLSGANVLTFGAGSRLTVL.